These 22 T cell receptor beta chains came from one sample sequenced in a study of cytomegalovirus exposure and HLA in healthy donors. Amplification used 60 Vbeta primers and 13 Jbeta primers. TCRdb's copy holds only in-frame clones and misses some; the assay was immunoSEQ multiplex PCR. Found here are 150,000 or so clones, roughly 80% of them singletons; the top ten hold about 13%. Source material: PBMCs. These receptors were taken from a middle-aged man in good health and CMV-seropositive.

This chain connects TRBV19 to TRBJ1-2, with D maybe TRBD1 (5 bases). The germline V gene has CDR1 LNHDA and CDR2 SQIVND (reference sequence). This CDR3 is built from 13 residues. The V and J ends lost 5 bases and 4 bases respectively, with 11 bases between them. The CDR3 bases are TGTGCCAGTAGTCAGGGTTTCGGCTATGGCTACACCTTC. It specifies CASSQGFGYGYTF.

The chain couples TRBV6-5 to TRBJ2-5, with D perhaps matching TRBD1 (6 bases). V lost 6 bases to trimming and J lost 8 bases, with 16 bases between them. CDR3 length equals 13 residues. Germline V gene sequence: CDR1 MNHEY, CDR2 SVGAGI. The CDR3 protein is CASSLTMDRTQYF. CDR3 sequence (DNA): TGTGCCAGCAGCTTAACGATGGACAGAACCCAGTACTTC.

V gene TRBV18 combines with J gene TRBJ1-3, with a tentative D call TRBD1 (5 bases). Per the germline V gene, CDR1 is KGHSH and CDR2 is LQKENI. Trimming removed 1 base from V and 3 bases from J, with 10 bases in between. This CDR3 has 15 residues. The CDR3 coding sequence is TGTGCCAGCTCACCACGGCAGGGATATGGAAACACCATATATTTT. This gives the protein CASSPRQGYGNTIYF.

The CDR3 DNA reads as TGTGCCAGCACCCCCAGGGCGGCACCAGATACGCAGTATTTT. It specifies CASTPRAAPDTQYF. The chain carries TRBV7-9 and TRBJ2-3; possible D gene TRBD1, 5 bases. The germline V gene has CDR1 SEHNR and CDR2 FQNEAQ (reference sequence). The V and J ends lost 7 bases and 4 bases respectively, with 15 bases between them. The CDR3 extends over 14 amino acids.

As regards this clone: Distinct nucleotide sequences in the sample also encode this CDR3. For the CDR3, the DNA is TGCGCCAGCAGCTTGGCCCAGAACACCGGGGAGCTGTTTTTT. This encodes CASSLAQNTGELFF. The rearrangement links TRBV5-1 to TRBJ2-2; D gene unclear. CDR3 length: 14 amino acids. Trimming left V 0 bases short and J 1 base short, with 4 bases between. In germline, CDR1 is SGHRS, CDR2 YFSETQ.

V usage is TRBV6-1 and J usage is TRBJ1-1; 8 bases align to TRBD1. Per the germline V gene, CDR1 is MNHNS and CDR2 is SASEGT. The CDR3 has 18 residues. The junction had 18 bases not matched to a gene; V was cut back by 2 bases and J by 7 bases. The CDR3 spells CASSEWGTGWPLEFEAFF. As DNA, the CDR3 is TGTGCCAGCAGTGAATGGGGGACAGGCTGGCCGCTAGAGTTTGAAGCTTTCTTT.

There are a few counts of this clone. The chain links TRBV30 to TRBJ1-2; no definite D call. With 0 bases removed from V and 0 bases from J, the gap between germline ends came to 5 bases. The CDR3 covers 13 residues. CDR1 and CDR2 (germline): GTSNPN, SVGIG (reference sequence). The CDR3 region has the DNA TGTGCCTGGAGTGTAGAGGCTAACTATGGCTACACCTTC. It translates to CAWSVEANYGYTF. The full variable domain, in which reference TRBV30 and TRBJ1-2 provide the parts outside the CDR3, is SQTIHQWPATLVQPVGSPLSLECTVEGTSNPNLYWYRQAAGRGLQLLFYSVGIGQISSEVPQNLSASRPQDRQFILSSKKLLLSDSGFYLCAWSVEANYGYTFGSGTRLTVV.

This clone was recorded only once. This chain uses TRBV19 with TRBJ2-4, with TRBD2 matching over 8 bases. Germline lookup yields CDR1 LNHDA and CDR2 SQIVND (reference sequence). Trimming removed 5 bases from V and 4 bases from J; junction bases left unmatched: 4. This CDR3 has 14 residues. The CDR3 nucleotides are TGTGCCAGTAGTGTGACTAGCGTGAAAAACATTCAGTACTTC. It codes for CASSVTSVKNIQYF.

The gene calls are TRBV2 and TRBJ1-1; D ambiguous. The CDR3 loop spans 14 amino acids. The ends were cut back, 7 bases at V and 4 bases at J, with 16 bases in the middle. Per germline, CDR1 SNHLY and CDR2 FYNNEI. The CDR3 region has the DNA TGTGCCAGCATCGGGCGGGTTTCGGGCACTGAAGCTTTCTTT. This codes for CASIGRVSGTEAFF.

The gene calls are TRBV7-9 and TRBJ2-2, with no clear D. This CDR3 is built from 14 residues. Germline assignment: CDR1 SEHNR and CDR2 FQNEAQ (reference sequence). V gave up 2 bases and J gave up 6 bases, with 10 bases separating them. CDR3: CASSLWASSGELFF. The CDR3 DNA reads TGTGCCAGCAGCTTATGGGCTTCGTCCGGGGAGCTGTTTTTT.

The J gene is TRBJ1-6, the V gene TRBV29-1; D might be TRBD1 (5 bases). The CDR3 is 13 amino acids. Germline loops: CDR1 SQVTM, CDR2 ANQGSEA. Deletions cut 3 bases from V and 11 bases from J, with 14 bases between. The CDR3: CSVEAGTGTPLHF. In DNA form, the CDR3 reads TGCAGCGTTGAGGCGGGGACTGGTACACCCCTCCACTTT.

This clone was counted only a few times. The gene calls are TRBV21-1 and TRBJ2-5; the table's D call, TRBD2, has no DNA check behind it. TRBV21-1 is flagged as a pseudogene. The CDR3 consists of 13 residues. CDR3 nucleotides: TGTGCCAGCAGCAGCGGGAGCGGTGAGACCCAGTACTTC. It encodes CASSSGSGETQYF.

The chain is built from TRBV27 and TRBJ1-2; the D is unclear. From germline, CDR1 is MNHEY and CDR2 SMNVEV (reference sequence). CDR3 size: 12 residues. V was clipped by 7 bases and J by 8 bases, with 14 bases between them. The CDR3 bases are TGTGCCAGCACGGGTCCCGGAAGAGGCTACACCTTC. It translates to CASTGPGRGYTF.

V gene TRBV7-9 combines with J gene TRBJ2-7; 8 nucleotides agree with TRBD2. This CDR3 contains 14 residues. The germline gives CDR1 SEHNR, CDR2 FQNEAQ (reference sequence). V was clipped by 6 bases and J by 3 bases; unmatched bases: 7. This CDR3 is CASRVSGTDYEQYF. CDR3 sequence (DNA): TGTGCCAGCAGGGTTAGCGGGACGGACTACGAGCAGTACTTC.

About this clone: Relative to the germline gene, one junction end is altered; a read error may explain this. The V and J genes are TRBV7-9 and TRBJ1-1; D is uncertain. Germline V gene lookup returns CDR1 SEHNR and CDR2 FQNEAQ (reference sequence). CDR3 size: 13 residues. CDR3 in amino acids: CSSSLETNTEAFF. The DNA of the CDR3 is TGTTCCAGCAGCTTGGAGACGAACACTGAAGCTTTCTTT.

The chain has TRBV30 and TRBJ2-7; perhaps TRBD2 as D (6 bases). V lost 5 bases to trimming and J lost 3 bases, with 11 bases between them. Germline V CDR1 and CDR2: GTSNPN, SVGIG (reference sequence). This CDR3 comprises 12 residues. CDR3 DNA sequence: TGTGCCTGGGGTTTGGGGGGCTACGAGCAGTACTTC. It encodes CAWGLGGYEQYF. Combining the CDR3 with reference TRBV30 and TRBJ2-7 gives the whole variable domain SQTIHQWPATLVQPVGSPLSLECTVEGTSNPNLYWYRQAAGRGLQLLFYSVGIGQISSEVPQNLSASRPQDRQFILSSKKLLLSDSGFYLCAWGLGGYEQYFGPGTRLTVT.

This clone was found once. One junction end does not reproduce the germline sequence, and a read error may be involved. This sequence joins TRBV7-9 and TRBJ2-7, with 8 bases lining up with TRBD2. The CDR3 consists of 11 residues. Germline V gene sequence: CDR1 SEHNR, CDR2 FQNEAQ (reference sequence). The CDR3 nucleotides are TGTGCCACCAGCGGGAGCCACGAGCAGTACTTC. Translation: CATSGSHEQYF.

The chain uses TRBV4-2 and TRBJ2-2; tentative D call: TRBD1 (5 bases). V lost 2 bases to trimming and J lost 4 bases, with 11 bases between them. From germline, CDR1 is LGHNA and CDR2 YNFKEQ. This CDR3 region has 15 residues. CDR3 in amino acids: CASSQQGVVTGELFF. Written as DNA, the CDR3 is TGTGCCAGCAGCCAACAGGGTGTGGTCACCGGGGAGCTGTTTTTT.

The J gene is TRBJ2-3, the V gene TRBV11-2, with 7 bases lining up with TRBD1. J was trimmed by 2 bases and V by 1 base; bases with no gene match: 3. The germline gives CDR1 SGHAT, CDR2 FQNNGV. CDR3 size: 15 residues. The CDR3 here is CASSLAGQLTDTQYF. The CDR3 nucleotides read TGTGCCAGCAGCTTAGCGGGACAGCTCACAGATACGCAGTATTTT.

The J gene is TRBJ1-2, the V gene TRBV6-6; a possible D gene is TRBD1 (5 bases). The V end was cut by 0 bases, the J end by 7 bases, with 12 bases between. This CDR3 contains 14 residues. Germline assignment: CDR1 MNHNY and CDR2 SVGAGI (reference sequence). CDR3 nucleotide sequence: TGTGCCAGCAGTTACTCTACGGGGGGGAGTGGCTACACCTTC. It yields the protein CASSYSTGGSGYTF.

The chain joins TRBV2 to TRBJ2-5; 8 bases match TRBD2. The J call could be wrong; TRBJ2-7 is a better fit for the DNA end. Germline values: CDR1 SNHLY, CDR2 FYNNEI. There are 15 residues in the CDR3. The CDR3 here is CASSDISGNAYEQYF. The CDR3 DNA follows: TGTGCCAGCAGTGATATTAGCGGGAACGCCTACGAGCAGTACTTC.

This chain uses TRBV7-3 with TRBJ2-3; 7 positions agree with TRBD2. V lost 2 bases to trimming and J lost 5 bases; unmatched junction nucleotides: 10. Germline V gene lookup returns CDR1 SGHTA and CDR2 FQGTGA. This CDR3 spans 16 amino acids. Written as DNA, the CDR3 is TGTGCCAGCAGCTTACGCGGGGGAGGGCCACGAGATACGCAGTATTTT. Its translation is CASSLRGGGPRDTQYF.